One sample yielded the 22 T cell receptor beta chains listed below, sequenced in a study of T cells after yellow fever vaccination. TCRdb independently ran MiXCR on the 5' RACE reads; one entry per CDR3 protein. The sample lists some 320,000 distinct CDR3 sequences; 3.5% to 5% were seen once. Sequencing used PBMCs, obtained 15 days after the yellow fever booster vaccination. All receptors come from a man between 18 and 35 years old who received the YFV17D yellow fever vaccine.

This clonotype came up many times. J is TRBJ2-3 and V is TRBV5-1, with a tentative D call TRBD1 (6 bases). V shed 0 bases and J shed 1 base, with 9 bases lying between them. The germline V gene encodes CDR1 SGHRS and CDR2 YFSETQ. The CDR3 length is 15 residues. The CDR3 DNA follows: TGCGCCAGCAGCTTGGCAGGGGTACGCACAGATACGCAGTATTTT. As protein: CASSLAGVRTDTQYF.

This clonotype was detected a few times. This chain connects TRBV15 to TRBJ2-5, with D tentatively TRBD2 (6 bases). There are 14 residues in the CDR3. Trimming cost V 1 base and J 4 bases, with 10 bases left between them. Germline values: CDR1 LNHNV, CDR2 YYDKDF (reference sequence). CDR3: CATSRAGAGETQYF. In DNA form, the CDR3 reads TGTGCCACCAGCAGAGCGGGAGCGGGAGAGACCCAGTACTTC.

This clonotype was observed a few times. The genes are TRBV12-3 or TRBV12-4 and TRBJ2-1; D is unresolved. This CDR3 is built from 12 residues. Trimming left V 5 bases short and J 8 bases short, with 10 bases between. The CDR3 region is CASSQSAYEQFF. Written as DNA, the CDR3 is TGTGCCAGCAGTCAGAGCGCCTATGAGCAGTTCTTC.

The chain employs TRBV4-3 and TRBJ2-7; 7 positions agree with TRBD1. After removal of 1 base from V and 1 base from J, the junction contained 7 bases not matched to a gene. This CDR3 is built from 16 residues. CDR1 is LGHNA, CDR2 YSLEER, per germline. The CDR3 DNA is TGCGCCAGCAGCCAAGGTACCGGGACAGCTTCCTACGAGCAGTACTTC. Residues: CASSQGTGTASYEQYF.

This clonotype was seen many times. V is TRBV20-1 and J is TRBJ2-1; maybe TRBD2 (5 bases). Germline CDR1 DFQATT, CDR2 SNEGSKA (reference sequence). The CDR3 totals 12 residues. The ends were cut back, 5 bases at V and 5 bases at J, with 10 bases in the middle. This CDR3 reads CSADGLDNEQFF. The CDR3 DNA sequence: TGCAGTGCTGATGGACTCGACAATGAGCAGTTCTTC.

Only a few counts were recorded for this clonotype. The CDR3 nucleotides are TGTGCCAGCAGCCGGCGCCAACTAGCGGGGGGGAGCACAGATACGCAGTATTTT. Its translation is CASSRRQLAGGSTDTQYF. V gene TRBV14 combines with J gene TRBJ2-3; 13 bases match TRBD2. The CDR3 is made up of 18 amino acids. The germline gives CDR1 SGHDN, CDR2 FVKESK. V was pared by 4 bases and J by 0 bases, with 7 bases of the junction left unmatched.

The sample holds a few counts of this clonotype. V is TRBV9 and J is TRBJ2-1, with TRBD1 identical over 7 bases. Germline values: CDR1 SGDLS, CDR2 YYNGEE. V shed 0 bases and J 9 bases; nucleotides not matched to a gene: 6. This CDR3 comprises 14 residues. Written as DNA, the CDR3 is TGTGCCAGCAGCGTAGGACAGGGTAGGGTTGAGCAGTTCTTC. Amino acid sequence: CASSVGQGRVEQFF.

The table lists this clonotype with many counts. In nucleotides, the CDR3 is TGTGCCAGCTCCTCCTACTGGGAGACCCAGTACTTC. Translating it yields CASSSYWETQYF. The chain uses TRBV18 and TRBJ2-5, with D unresolved. Germline CDR1 KGHSH, CDR2 LQKENI. CDR3 length: 12 amino acids. V lost 6 bases to trimming and J lost 5 bases, with 10 bases between them.

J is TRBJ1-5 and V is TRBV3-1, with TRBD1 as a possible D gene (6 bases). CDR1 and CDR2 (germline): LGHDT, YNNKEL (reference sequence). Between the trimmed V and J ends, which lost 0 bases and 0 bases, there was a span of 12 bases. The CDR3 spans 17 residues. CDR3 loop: CASSQDPGGRSNQPQHF. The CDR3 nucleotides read TGTGCCAGCAGCCAAGATCCGGGGGGGCGTAGCAATCAGCCCCAGCATTTT.

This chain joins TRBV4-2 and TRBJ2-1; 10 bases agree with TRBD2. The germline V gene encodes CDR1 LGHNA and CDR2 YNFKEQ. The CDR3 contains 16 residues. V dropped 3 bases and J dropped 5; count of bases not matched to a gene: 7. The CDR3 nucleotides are TGTGCCAGCAGCCAGCCCGAAGCGGGGGGGAACAATGAGCAGTTCTTC. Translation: CASSQPEAGGNNEQFF.

The CDR3 reads CASSLRGASGSNEQFF. The CDR3, as DNA: TGTGCCAGCAGCTTAAGGGGGGCTAGCGGCAGCAATGAGCAGTTCTTC. The J gene is TRBJ2-1, the V gene TRBV7-6; tentatively, D is TRBD2 (7 bases). Looked up from germline, CDR1 is SGHVS and CDR2 is FNYEAQ. There are 16 residues in the CDR3. V was pared by 2 bases and J by 6 bases, with 17 bases between. The entire variable domain, with the rest obtained from reference TRBV7-6 and TRBJ2-1, is as follows: GAGVSQSPRYKVTKRGQDVALRCDPISGHVSLYWYRQALGQGPEFLTYFNYEAQQDKSGLPNDRFSAERPEGSISTLTIQRTEQRDSAMYRCASSLRGASGSNEQFFGPGTRLTVL.

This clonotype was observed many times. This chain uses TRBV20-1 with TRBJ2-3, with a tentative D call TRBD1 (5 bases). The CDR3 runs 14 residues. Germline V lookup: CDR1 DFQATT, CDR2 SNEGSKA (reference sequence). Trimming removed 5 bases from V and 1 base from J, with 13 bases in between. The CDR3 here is CSALQGVGTDTQYF. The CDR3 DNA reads TGCAGTGCTCTTCAGGGCGTTGGCACAGATACGCAGTATTTT.

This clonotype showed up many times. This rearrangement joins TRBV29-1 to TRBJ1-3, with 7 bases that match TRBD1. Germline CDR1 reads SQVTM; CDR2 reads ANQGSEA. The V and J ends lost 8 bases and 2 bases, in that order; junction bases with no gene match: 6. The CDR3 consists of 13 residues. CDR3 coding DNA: TGCAGCACTACTCAGGGGGCTGGAAACACCATATATTTT. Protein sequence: CSTTQGAGNTIYF.

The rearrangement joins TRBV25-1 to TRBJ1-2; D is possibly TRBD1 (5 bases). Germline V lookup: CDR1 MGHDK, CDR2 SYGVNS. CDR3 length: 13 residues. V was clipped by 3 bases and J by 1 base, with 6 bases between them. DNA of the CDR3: TGTGCCAGCAGTGATCAGGGTAACTATGGCTACACCTTC. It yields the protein CASSDQGNYGYTF.

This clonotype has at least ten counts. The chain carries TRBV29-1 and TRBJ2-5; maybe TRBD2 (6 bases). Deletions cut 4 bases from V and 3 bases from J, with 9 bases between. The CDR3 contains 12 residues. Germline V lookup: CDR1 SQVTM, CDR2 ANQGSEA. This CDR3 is CSVVPGEETQYF. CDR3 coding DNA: TGCAGCGTTGTCCCGGGGGAAGAGACCCAGTACTTC.

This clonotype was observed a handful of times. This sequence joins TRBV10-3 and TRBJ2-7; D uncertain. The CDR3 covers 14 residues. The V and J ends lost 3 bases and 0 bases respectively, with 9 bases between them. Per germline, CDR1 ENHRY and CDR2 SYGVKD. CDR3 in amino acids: CAISDSRTSYEQYF. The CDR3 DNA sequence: TGTGCCATCAGTGATAGTCGGACCTCCTACGAGCAGTACTTC.

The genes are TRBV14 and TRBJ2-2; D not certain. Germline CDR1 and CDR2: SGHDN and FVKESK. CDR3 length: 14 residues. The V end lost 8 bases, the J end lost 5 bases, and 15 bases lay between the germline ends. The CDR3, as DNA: TGTGCCAGCCGACCCTTTTCCTGGACCGGGGAGCTGTTTTTT. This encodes CASRPFSWTGELFF.

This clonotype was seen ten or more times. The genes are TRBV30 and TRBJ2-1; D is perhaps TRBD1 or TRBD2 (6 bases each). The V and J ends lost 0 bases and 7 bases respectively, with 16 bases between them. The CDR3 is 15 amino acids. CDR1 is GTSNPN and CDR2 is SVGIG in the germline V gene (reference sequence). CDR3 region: CAWSVPEGEVNEQFF. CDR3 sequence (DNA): TGTGCCTGGAGTGTACCCGAGGGGGAGGTGAATGAGCAGTTCTTC.

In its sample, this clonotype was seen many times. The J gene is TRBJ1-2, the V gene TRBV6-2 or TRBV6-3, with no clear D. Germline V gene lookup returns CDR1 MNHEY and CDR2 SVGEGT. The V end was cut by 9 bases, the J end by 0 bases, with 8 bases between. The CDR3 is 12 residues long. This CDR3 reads CASEASNYGYTF. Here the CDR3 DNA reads TGTGCCAGTGAAGCTTCTAACTATGGCTACACCTTC.

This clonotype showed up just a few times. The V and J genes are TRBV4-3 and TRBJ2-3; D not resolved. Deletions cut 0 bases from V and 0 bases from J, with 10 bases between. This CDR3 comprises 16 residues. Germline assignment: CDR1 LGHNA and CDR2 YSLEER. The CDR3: CASSQDQAASTDTQYF. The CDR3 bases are TGCGCCAGCAGCCAAGATCAGGCAGCCAGCACAGATACGCAGTATTTT.

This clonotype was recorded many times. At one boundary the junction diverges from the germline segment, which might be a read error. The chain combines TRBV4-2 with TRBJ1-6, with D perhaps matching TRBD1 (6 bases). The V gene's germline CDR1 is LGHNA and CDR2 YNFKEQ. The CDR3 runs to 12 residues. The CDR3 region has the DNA TGTGCCAGCAGCCAAGATAGGGGGAGACCCCTATTT. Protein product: CASSQDRGRPLF.

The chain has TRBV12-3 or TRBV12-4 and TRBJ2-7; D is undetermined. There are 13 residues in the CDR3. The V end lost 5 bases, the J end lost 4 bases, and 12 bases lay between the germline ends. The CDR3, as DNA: TGTGCCAGCAGTCCCCTCGGTCCTTACGAGCAGTACTTC. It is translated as CASSPLGPYEQYF.